One and the same sample provided the 8 T cell receptor beta chains below, sequenced in a study of T cell changes during pregnancy in multiple sclerosis. Repertoires were generated with immunoSEQ multiplex PCR, while TCRdb's copy carries only in-frame clones and drops some. Among some 41,000 clones listed, approximately 90% were seen once. The sample consisted of CD4+ T cells from peripheral blood mononuclear cells, taken in the third trimester of pregnancy. All receptors derive from a female donor in good health, enrolled as a control in a pregnancy study.

The chain links TRBV10-3 to TRBJ2-2; 9 bases fit TRBD1. Per germline, CDR1 ENHRY and CDR2 SYGVKD. With 11 bases clipped from V and 3 bases from J, the junction kept 16 bases outside the gene matches. The CDR3 runs 17 residues. The CDR3 region is CAVGPTGTGIHTGELFF. The CDR3 bases are TGTGCCGTGGGACCTACCGGGACAGGGATACACACCGGGGAGCTGTTTTTT.

This clone was seen a few times. The chain uses TRBV7-9 and TRBJ1-1; the D is unclear. Germline CDR1 is SEHNR and CDR2 is FQNEAQ (reference sequence). This CDR3 has 13 amino acids. Trimming left V 5 bases short and J 3 bases short, with 10 bases between. This CDR3 is CASSPAGYTEAFF. CDR3 nucleotide sequence: TGTGCCAGCAGCCCTGCCGGGTACACTGAAGCTTTCTTT. The full variable domain, in which reference TRBV7-9 and TRBJ1-1 provide the parts outside the CDR3, is DTGVSQNPRHKITKRGQNVTFRCDPISEHNRLYWYRQTLGQGPEFLTYFQNEAQLEKSRLLSDRFSAERPKGSFSTLEIQRTEQGDSAMYLCASSPAGYTEAFFGQGTRLTVV.

The J gene is TRBJ1-2, the V gene TRBV6-1; unclear D gene. The V gene lost 1 base and the J gene lost 3 bases, with 6 bases spanning the gap. This CDR3 is 13 amino acids long. In germline, CDR1 is MNHNS, CDR2 SASEGT. The CDR3 coding sequence is TGTGCCAGCAGTGAAGTGAGGGACTATGGCTACACCTTC. Its translation is CASSEVRDYGYTF.

The count of this clone is one. The CDR3 reads CASSPQASDRPDTQYF. CDR3 sequence (DNA): TGTGCCAGCAGCCCCCAAGCCTCAGACAGGCCGGATACGCAGTATTTT. The V call is TRBV7-2, the J call TRBJ2-3, with a tentative D call TRBD1 (6 bases). The CDR3 contains 16 residues. V lost 5 bases to trimming and J lost 6 bases, with 21 bases between them. Germline-derived CDR1 and CDR2 are SGHTA and FQGNSA. The full variable domain, rest sourced from reference TRBV7-2 and TRBJ2-3, is GAGVSQSPSNKVTEKGKDVELRCDPISGHTALYWYRQSLGQGLEFLIYFQGNSAPDKSGLPSDRFSAERTGGSVSTLTIQRTQQEDSAVYLCASSPQASDRPDTQYFGPGTRLTVL.

V usage is TRBV7-9 and J usage is TRBJ2-7; 13 bases are shared with TRBD2. Unmatched junction bases numbered 1, after V lost 8 bases and J lost 3 bases. Germline-derived CDR1 and CDR2 are SEHNR and FQNEAQ (reference sequence). The CDR3 is 13 residues long. CDR3 sequence (DNA): TGTGCCAGCGGACTAGCGGGAGTCTACGAGCAGTACTTC. It encodes CASGLAGVYEQYF. The whole variable domain, remainder taken from reference TRBV7-9 and TRBJ2-7, is DTGVSQNPRHKITKRGQNVTFRCDPISEHNRLYWYRQTLGQGPEFLTYFQNEAQLEKSRLLSDRFSAERPKGSFSTLEIQRTEQGDSAMYLCASGLAGVYEQYFGPGTRLTVT.

This clone has only one observation. V is TRBV2 and J is TRBJ2-7; 9 nucleotides agree with TRBD1. The CDR3 spans 14 residues. V shed 6 bases and J 6 bases; nucleotides not matched to a gene: 9. The germline V gene has CDR1 SNHLY and CDR2 FYNNEI. The CDR3 DNA reads as TGTGCCAGCAGAGGCGGGACAGGGATTCGCGAGCAGTACTTC. Translated, it gives CASRGGTGIREQYF.

The chain carries TRBV4-2 and TRBJ1-4; no clear D. Germline CDR1 and CDR2: LGHNA and YNFKEQ. V was cut by 0 bases and J by 4 bases, with 15 bases left in between. CDR3 length: 17 amino acids. CDR3 residues: CASSQDSLWLINEKLFF. In DNA form, the CDR3 reads TGTGCCAGCAGCCAAGATTCGTTGTGGCTGATTAATGAAAAACTGTTTTTT.

The chain is built from TRBV30 and TRBJ2-5; 7 positions agree with TRBD1. This CDR3 spans 14 amino acids. Per germline, CDR1 GTSNPN and CDR2 SVGIG (reference sequence). The ends lost 4 bases at V and 11 bases at J; junction bases unmatched: 16. CDR3 amino acids: CAWKVKDRRGEQYF. In DNA form, the CDR3 reads TGTGCCTGGAAGGTTAAGGACAGGCGTGGGGAGCAGTACTTC.